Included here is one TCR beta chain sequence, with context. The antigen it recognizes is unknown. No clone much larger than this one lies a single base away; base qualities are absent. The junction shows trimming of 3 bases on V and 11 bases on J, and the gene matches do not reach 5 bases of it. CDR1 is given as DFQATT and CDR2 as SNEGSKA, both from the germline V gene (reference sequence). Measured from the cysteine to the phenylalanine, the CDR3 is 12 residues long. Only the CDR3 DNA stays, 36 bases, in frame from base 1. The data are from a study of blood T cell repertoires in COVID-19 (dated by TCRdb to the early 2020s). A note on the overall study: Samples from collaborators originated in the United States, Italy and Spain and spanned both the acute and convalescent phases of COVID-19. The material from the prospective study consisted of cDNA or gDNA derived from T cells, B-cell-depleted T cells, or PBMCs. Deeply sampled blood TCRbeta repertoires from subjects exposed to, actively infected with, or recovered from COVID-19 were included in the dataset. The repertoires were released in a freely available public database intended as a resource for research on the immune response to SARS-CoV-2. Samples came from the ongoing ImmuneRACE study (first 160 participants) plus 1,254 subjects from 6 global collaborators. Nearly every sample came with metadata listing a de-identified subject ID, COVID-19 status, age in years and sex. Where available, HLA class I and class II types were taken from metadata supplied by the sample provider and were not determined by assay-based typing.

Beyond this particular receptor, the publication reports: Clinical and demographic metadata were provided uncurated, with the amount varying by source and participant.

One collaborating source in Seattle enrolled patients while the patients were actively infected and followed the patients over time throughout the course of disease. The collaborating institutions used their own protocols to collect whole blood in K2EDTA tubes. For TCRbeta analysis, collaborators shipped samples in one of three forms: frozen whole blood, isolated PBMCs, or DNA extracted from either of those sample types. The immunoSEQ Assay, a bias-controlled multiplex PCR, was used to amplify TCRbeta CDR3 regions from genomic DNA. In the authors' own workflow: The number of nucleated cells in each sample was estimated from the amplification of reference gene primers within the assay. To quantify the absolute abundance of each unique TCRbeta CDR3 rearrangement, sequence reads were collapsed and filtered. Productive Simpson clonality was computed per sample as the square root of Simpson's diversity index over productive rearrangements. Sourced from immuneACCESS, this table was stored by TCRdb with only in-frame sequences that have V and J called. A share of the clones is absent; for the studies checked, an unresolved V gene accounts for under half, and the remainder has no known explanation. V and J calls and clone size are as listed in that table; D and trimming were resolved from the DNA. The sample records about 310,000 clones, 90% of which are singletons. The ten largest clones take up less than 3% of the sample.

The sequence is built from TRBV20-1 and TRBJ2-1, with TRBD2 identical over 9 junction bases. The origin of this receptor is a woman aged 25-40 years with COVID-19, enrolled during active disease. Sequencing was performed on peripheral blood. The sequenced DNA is TGCAGTGCTAGTATTAGCGGGAGAAAGCAGTTCTTC. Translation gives CSASISGRKQFF.